The 20 T cell receptor beta chains in this list originate from one sample, sequenced in a study of lymphopenia after photon versus proton radiotherapy (dated by TCRdb to about 2019). Library generation was performed with the immunoSEQ multiplex PCR assay. This immuneACCESS table, as held by TCRdb, lists in-frame sequences with V and J called but not all clones. Of the missing ones, under half trace to an unresolved V gene in checked studies; the others have no known cause. Counted in this sample were under 75,000 clones; roughly 90% of them appeared once. Clones ranked in the top ten supply 2% to 2.5% of the sample. Material: peripheral blood, obtained from a patient treated with photon-based radiotherapy. Source of these receptors: a woman in her thirties or forties with cholangiocarcinoma.

This rearrangement joins TRBV6-1 to TRBJ2-1; D perhaps matches TRBD1 (6 bases). Looked up from germline, CDR1 is MNHNS and CDR2 is SASEGT. This CDR3 contains 16 residues. V was trimmed by 3 bases and J by 7 bases, leaving 19 bases between them. CDR3 DNA sequence: TGTGCCAGCAGTGAGATGGGGGTGACAGGCCGAAATGAGCAGTTCTTC. Encoded protein: CASSEMGVTGRNEQFF.

The chain has TRBV6-1 and TRBJ2-7; 9 bases align to TRBD1. This CDR3 contains 13 residues. CDR1 MNHNS and CDR2 SASEGT come from the germline V gene. V was clipped by 6 bases and J by 6 bases; unmatched bases: 6. The CDR3 DNA is TGTGCCAGCAGCCGGACAGGGGAGGGCGAGCAGTACTTC. It is translated as CASSRTGEGEQYF.

The chain uses TRBV4-1 and TRBJ1-2; 8 bases align to TRBD1. The CDR3 loop spans 17 amino acids. V was pared by 1 base and J by 0 bases, with 7 bases of the junction left unmatched. Germline assignment: CDR1 MGHRA and CDR2 YSYEKL. The CDR3 nucleotides are TGCGCCAGCAGCCAAGTCGGACAGGGAAGTTCTAACTATGGCTACACCTTC. Protein sequence: CASSQVGQGSSNYGYTF.

This sequence joins TRBV7-3 and TRBJ2-1; D ambiguous. The CDR3 sequence is 12 residues long. V was clipped by 4 bases and J by 8 bases, with 9 bases between them. The V gene's germline CDR1 is SGHTA and CDR2 FQGTGA. This CDR3 reads CASSSDLHEQFF. DNA for the CDR3: TGTGCCAGCAGCTCCGATTTGCATGAGCAGTTCTTC. Based on the CDR3 plus reference TRBV7-3 and TRBJ2-1, the full variable domain is GAGVSQTPSNKVTEKGKYVELRCDPISGHTALYWYRQSLGQGPEFLIYFQGTGAADDSGLPNDRFFAVRPEGSVSTLKIQRTERGDSAVYLCASSSDLHEQFFGPGTRLTVL.

This sequence joins TRBV4-1 and TRBJ2-3; the D gene could be TRBD1 or TRBD2 (6 bases each). Germline lookup yields CDR1 MGHRA and CDR2 YSYEKL. The CDR3 has 19 amino acids. The V and J ends lost 0 bases and 2 bases respectively, with 21 bases between them. The CDR3 DNA reads as TGCGCCAGCAGCCAAGATCTAAGGGGGGCTCCCAAGTCCACAGATACGCAGTATTTT. It translates to CASSQDLRGAPKSTDTQYF.

The sample holds one count of this clone. The genes are TRBV30 and TRBJ2-1; D may be TRBD1 or TRBD2 (6 bases each). The V gene lost 3 bases and the J gene lost 3 bases, with 15 bases spanning the gap. This CDR3 contains 15 residues. Germline-derived CDR1 and CDR2 are GTSNPN and SVGIG (reference sequence). The CDR3 sequence: CAWRRGRGNYNEQFF. Written as DNA, the CDR3 is TGTGCCTGGAGGCGGGGCAGGGGCAACTACAATGAGCAGTTCTTC.

The chain recombines TRBV5-8 with TRBJ1-1, with D hard to call. Trimming removed 1 base at V and 7 bases at J, with 17 bases between. The CDR3 has 15 amino acids. Germline lookup yields CDR1 SGHTS and CDR2 YDEGEE. CDR3 sequence reads: CASSLPETYPNEAFF. DNA for the CDR3: TGTGCCAGCAGCTTGCCTGAGACATACCCGAATGAAGCTTTCTTT.

This clone was found once. V is TRBV5-1 and J is TRBJ2-3; D possibly corresponds to TRBD2 (5 bases). The CDR3 is made up of 14 amino acids. CDR1 is SGHRS and CDR2 is YFSETQ in the germline V gene. Trimming cost V 7 bases and J 3 bases, with 15 bases left between them. In DNA form, the CDR3 reads TGCGCCAGCTTCAGTACCGGAGGAACAGATACGCAGTATTTT. Translation gives CASFSTGGTDTQYF. Together with reference TRBV5-1 and TRBJ2-3, the CDR3 gives the full variable domain: KAGVTQTPRYLIKTRGQQVTLSCSPISGHRSVSWYQQTPGQGLQFLFEYFSETQRNKGNFPGRFSGRQFSNSRSEMNVSTLELGDSALYLCASFSTGGTDTQYFGPGTRLTVL.

The rearrangement joins TRBV11-2 to TRBJ2-5; 10 bases map to TRBD1. The CDR3 loop spans 15 amino acids. V lost 5 bases and J lost 2; bases outside the gene matches: 5. Germline values: CDR1 SGHAT, CDR2 FQNNGV. The CDR3 spells CASSPWTGGQETQYF. The CDR3, as DNA: TGTGCCAGCAGCCCATGGACAGGGGGTCAAGAGACCCAGTACTTC.

V usage is TRBV29-1 and J usage is TRBJ2-7; a weak D match, TRBD1 (5 bases). This CDR3 comprises 11 residues. V lost 4 bases and J lost 3, with 7 bases in between. Germline-derived CDR1 and CDR2 are SQVTM and ANQGSEA. The CDR3 DNA follows: TGCAGCGTTGTTACAGGCTACGAGCAGTACTTC. This gives the protein CSVVTGYEQYF.

The chain has TRBV30 and TRBJ2-1; D call uncertain. The CDR3 totals 14 residues. The V end was cut by 0 bases, the J end by 5 bases, with 11 bases between. Germline CDR1 reads GTSNPN; CDR2 reads SVGIG (reference sequence). CDR3 sequence (DNA): TGTGCCTGGAGTGTCCTTGGGTTAAACAATGAGCAGTTCTTC. Encoded protein: CAWSVLGLNNEQFF.

The J gene is TRBJ2-2, the V gene TRBV7-9; 8 bases fit TRBD1. Germline V CDR1 and CDR2: SEHNR, FQNEAQ (reference sequence). The CDR3 length is 16 residues. The V gene end was trimmed by 5 bases and the J gene end by 3 bases; junction bases not matched to a gene: 8. The CDR3 protein is CASSDAGGADTGELFF. CDR3 DNA sequence: TGTGCCAGCAGCGATGCAGGGGGCGCGGACACCGGGGAGCTGTTTTTT.

The V call is TRBV5-1, the J call TRBJ2-1; D perhaps matches TRBD2 (6 bases). Trimming took off 4 bases at V and 5 bases at J, with 10 bases between the two ends. The CDR3 runs 13 residues. In germline, CDR1 is SGHRS, CDR2 YFSETQ. DNA for the CDR3: TGCGCCAGCAGCCCGGGACTTCACAATGAGCAGTTCTTC. Translated, it gives CASSPGLHNEQFF.

The gene calls are TRBV28 and TRBJ2-1, with 8 positions matching TRBD2. Trimming at V came to 2 bases and at J to 6 bases, leaving 3 bases not matched to a gene. This CDR3 contains 14 residues. Per the germline V gene, CDR1 is MDHEN and CDR2 is SYDVKM. The CDR3 here is CASSLKTSANEQFF. Here the CDR3 DNA reads TGTGCCAGCAGTTTAAAGACTAGCGCCAATGAGCAGTTCTTC.

V usage is TRBV14 and J usage is TRBJ2-1; either TRBD1 or TRBD2 may fit D (5 bases each). The CDR3 length is 16 residues. Trimming shortened V by 1 base and J by 5 bases, and 15 bases separated the two germline ends. Germline V CDR1 and CDR2: SGHDN, FVKESK. DNA of the CDR3: TGTGCCAGCAGCCAAGGTACAGGACTCGGTCACAATGAGCAGTTCTTC. Its protein is CASSQGTGLGHNEQFF.

The chain joins TRBV5-1 to TRBJ2-5; no definite D call. The DNA end favors TRBJ2-7, so the J call may be wrong. Germline assignment: CDR1 SGHRS and CDR2 YFSETQ. The CDR3 contains 13 residues. The CDR3 loop is CASGLAAAYEQYF. The CDR3 coding sequence is TGCGCCAGTGGGCTCGCTGCCGCCTACGAGCAGTACTTC.

The chain combines TRBV27 with TRBJ1-5; D not certain. Germline CDR1 MNHEY, CDR2 SMNVEV (reference sequence). The CDR3 length is 14 residues. V was cut by 6 bases and J by 2 bases, with 11 bases left in between. The CDR3 DNA sequence: TGTGCCAGCAGACGGTCCGGGGGCAATCAGCCCCAGCATTTT. Translating it yields CASRRSGGNQPQHF.

This chain links TRBV7-2 with TRBJ2-4, with D unclear. V gave up 4 bases and J gave up 2 bases, with 3 bases separating them. Germline-derived CDR1 and CDR2 are SGHTA and FQGNSA. There are 12 residues in the CDR3. The CDR3 DNA follows: TGTGCCAGCAGCTCCACCAAAAACATTCAGTACTTC. The encoded protein is CASSSTKNIQYF.

The CDR3 region has the DNA TGTGCCAGCAGTTTACTGGACAGGGGGCGGAAAGATACGCAGTATTTT. Translating gives CASSLLDRGRKDTQYF. The V call is TRBV28, the J call TRBJ2-3, with 11 nucleotides matching TRBD1. This CDR3 has 16 amino acids. J gave up 5 bases and V 2 bases, and 6 bases lay outside the gene matches. CDR1 and CDR2 (germline): MDHEN, SYDVKM.

The chain has TRBV5-5 and TRBJ2-7, with D possibly TRBD1 on 6 matching bases. CDR3 length: 15 residues. V lost 0 bases and J 5 bases, leaving 15 bases between the germline ends. CDR1 is SGHKS and CDR2 is YYEKEE in the germline V gene (reference sequence). The CDR3 DNA reads TGTGCCAGCAGCTTGGATACAGGGAAAGACCACGAGCAGTACTTC. The encoded protein is CASSLDTGKDHEQYF.